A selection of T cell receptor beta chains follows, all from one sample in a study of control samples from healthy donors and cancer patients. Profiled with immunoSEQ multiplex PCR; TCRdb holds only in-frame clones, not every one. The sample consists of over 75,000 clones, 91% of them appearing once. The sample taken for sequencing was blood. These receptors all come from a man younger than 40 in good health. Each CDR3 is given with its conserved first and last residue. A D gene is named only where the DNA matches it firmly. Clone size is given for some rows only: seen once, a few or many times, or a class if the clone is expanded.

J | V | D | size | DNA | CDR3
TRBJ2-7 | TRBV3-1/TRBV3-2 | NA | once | TGTGCCAGCAGGCAAAGGGGGGCAGAGTCCTACGAGCAGTACTTC | CASRQRGAESYEQYF
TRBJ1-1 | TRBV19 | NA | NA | TGTGCCAGTAGTATACGCCCAGGGACGGGCACTGAAGCTTTCTTT | CASSIRPGTGTEAFF
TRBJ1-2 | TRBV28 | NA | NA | TGTGCCAGCAATTCAGAACCAGGGCGGGAGGGTAGCTATGGCTACACCTTC | CASNSEPGREGSYGYTF
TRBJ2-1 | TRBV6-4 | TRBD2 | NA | TGTGCCAGCAGCGAACTAGCGGGGGCGGTTAATGAGCAGTTCTTC | CASSELAGAVNEQFF
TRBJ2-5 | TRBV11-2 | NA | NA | TGTGCCAGCAGCTTAGTACTCGGCGAGACCCAGTACTTC | CASSLVLGETQYF
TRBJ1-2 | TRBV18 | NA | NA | TGTGCCAGCGCGCCTCGCCCGGCAGGGGACGACTATGGCTACACCTTC | CASAPRPAGDDYGYTF
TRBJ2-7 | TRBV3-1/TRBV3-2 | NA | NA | TGTGCCAGCAGCCGCCTCCAGAATTCCTACGAGCAGTACTTC | CASSRLQNSYEQYF
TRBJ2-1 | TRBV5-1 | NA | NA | TGCGCCAGCAGCCCCACCACGAACAATGAGCAGTTCTTC | CASSPTTNNEQFF
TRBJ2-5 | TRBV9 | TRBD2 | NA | TGTGCCAGCAGCGGATCACGGACTAGCGGGGGCTGGGAGACCCAGTACTTC | CASSGSRTSGGWETQYF
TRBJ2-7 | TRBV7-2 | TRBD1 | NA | TGTGCCAGCAGCTTAGGCCGGGGACAGAGTATGTACTTC | CASSLGRGQSMYF